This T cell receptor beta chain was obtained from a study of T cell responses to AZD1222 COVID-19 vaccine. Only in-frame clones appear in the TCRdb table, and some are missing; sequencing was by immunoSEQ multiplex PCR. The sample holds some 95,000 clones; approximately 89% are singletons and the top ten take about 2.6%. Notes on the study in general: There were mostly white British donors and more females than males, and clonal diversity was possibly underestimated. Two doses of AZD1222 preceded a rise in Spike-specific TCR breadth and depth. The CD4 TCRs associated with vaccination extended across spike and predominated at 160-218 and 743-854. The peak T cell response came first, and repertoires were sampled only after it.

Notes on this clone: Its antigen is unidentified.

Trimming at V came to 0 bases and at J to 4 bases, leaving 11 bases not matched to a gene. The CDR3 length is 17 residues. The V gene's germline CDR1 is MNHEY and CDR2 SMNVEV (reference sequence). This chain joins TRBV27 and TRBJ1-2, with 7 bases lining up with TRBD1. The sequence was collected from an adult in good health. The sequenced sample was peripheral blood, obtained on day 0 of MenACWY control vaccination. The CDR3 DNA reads TGTGCCAGCAGTTTATCGGTCAGGGGGATGAGGGCCTATGGCTACACCTTC. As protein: CASSLSVRGMRAYGYTF.